This T cell receptor beta chain was recorded in a study of T cell responses to AZD1222 COVID-19 vaccine. Sequenced by immunoSEQ multiplex PCR; TCRdb stores in-frame clones only, minus some. The data hold about 120,000 clones, with roughly 88% observed a single time. Regarding the study as a whole: The sample set comprised mostly white British donors with more females, and clonal diversity was possibly underestimated. Increased Spike-specific TCR breadth and depth were observed after two AZD1222 doses.

Trimming cost V 2 bases and J 4 bases, with 7 bases left between them. The length of the CDR3 is 13 residues. CDR1 is KGHDR, CDR2 SFDVKD, per germline. Points on this clone: Its antigen remains unknown.

Sample: peripheral blood, taken on day 0 of AZD1222 vaccination. The source of this sequence is an adult in good health. V gene TRBV24-1 combines with J gene TRBJ1-1; no clear D. The CDR3 coding sequence is TGTGCCACCAGTGATTCCCCAAGCACTGAAGCTTTCTTT. It is translated as CATSDSPSTEAFF.